A single sample gave rise to the 29 T cell receptor beta chains below, sequenced in a study of shared clonotypes between healthy human individuals. Clones were sequenced by immunoSEQ multiplex PCR, and TCRdb holds only the in-frame ones, with some missing. The sample has about 2.3 million clones, under 95% seen once. Sequencing input: naive CD4+ T cells from PBMCs. Subset of the sample: CD45RA+ positively selected. These receptors all stem from a man younger than 35 in good health. Some clones in this sample may be carry-over from other donors' samples.

The chain combines TRBV6-1 with TRBJ1-2; the D gene is possibly TRBD1 (5 bases). The CDR3 consists of 14 residues. V lost 2 bases, J lost 4 bases, and 11 bases lay in between. CDR1 and CDR2 from the germline V gene are MNHNS and SASEGT. The CDR3 bases are TGTGCCAGCAGTGAAAGGGGAACGGGCTATGGCTACACCTTC. Amino acid sequence: CASSERGTGYGYTF.

The V gene is TRBV6-5, the J gene TRBJ1-5, with D tentatively TRBD1 (5 bases). V gave up 4 bases and J gave up 7 bases, with 11 bases separating them. The CDR3 extends over 13 amino acids. Germline CDR1 reads MNHEY; CDR2 reads SVGAGI. The CDR3, as DNA: TGTGCCAGCAGTTGGGGCAGCCTACAGCCCCAGCATTTT. Amino acids: CASSWGSLQPQHF.

This chain connects TRBV5-1 to TRBJ1-3, with a tentative D call TRBD1 (5 bases). Germline V gene sequence: CDR1 SGHRS, CDR2 YFSETQ. CDR3 length: 15 amino acids. Trimming took 3 bases from V and 0 from J, leaving 10 bases between them. The CDR3 is CASSWSGDSGNTIYF. CDR3 nucleotides: TGCGCCAGCAGCTGGTCGGGGGACTCTGGAAACACCATATATTTT.

CDR3 in amino acids: CASSFRTSGTDTQYF. In DNA form, the CDR3 reads TGTGCCAGCAGCTTCAGGACTAGCGGTACAGATACGCAGTATTTT. The V gene is TRBV7-3, the J gene TRBJ2-3; 10 nucleotides agree with TRBD2. The V and J ends lost 3 bases and 3 bases, in that order; junction bases with no gene match: 3. Germline CDR1 is SGHTA and CDR2 is FQGTGA. The CDR3 spans 15 residues.

To note about this clone: The junction and the germline gene differ at one end; a read error may be behind it. The chain uses TRBV7-8 and TRBJ2-7; TRBD2 agrees at 8 bases. CDR1 is SGHVS, CDR2 FQNEAQ, per germline. This CDR3 has 15 amino acids. CDR3 protein: CASRLAGPITYEQYF. The CDR3 DNA reads TGTGCCAGCAGGTTAGCGGGACCCATTACCTACGAGCAGTACTTC.

On this clone: This sample includes further DNA sequences coding for the same CDR3. This chain connects TRBV5-1 to TRBJ2-2; 10 bases agree with TRBD2. Germline CDR1 and CDR2: SGHRS and YFSETQ. CDR3 size: 15 residues. V lost 4 bases and J lost 6; bases outside the gene matches: 6. In nucleotides, the CDR3 is TGCGCCAGCAGCCTAACTAGCGGGATTTCCGGGGAGCTGTTTTTT. It codes for CASSLTSGISGELFF.

The J gene is TRBJ1-6, the V gene TRBV9; D uncertain. Germline V CDR1 and CDR2: SGDLS, YYNGEE. The CDR3 covers 14 residues. V gave up 0 bases and J gave up 8 bases, with 9 bases separating them. CDR3 residues: CASSVERVYSPLHF. Here the CDR3 DNA reads TGTGCCAGCAGCGTAGAGAGGGTTTATTCACCCCTCCACTTT. Based on the CDR3 plus reference TRBV9 and TRBJ1-6, the full variable domain is DSGVTQTPKHLITATGQRVTLRCSPRSGDLSVYWYQQSLDQGLQFLIQYYNGEERAKGNILERFSAQQFPDLHSELNLSSLELGDSALYFCASSVERVYSPLHFGNGTRLTVT.

The chain employs TRBV2 and TRBJ2-2, with 7 bases fitting TRBD2. Germline loops: CDR1 SNHLY, CDR2 FYNNEI. There are 14 residues in the CDR3. V lost 0 bases to trimming and J lost 6 bases; unmatched junction nucleotides: 1. CDR3 sequence: CASSEAGGAGELFF. CDR3 DNA sequence: TGTGCCAGCAGTGAAGCGGGAGGGGCCGGGGAGCTGTTTTTT.

The chain combines TRBV9 with TRBJ2-2; 9 bases align to TRBD1. V dropped 3 bases and J dropped 5; count of bases not matched to a gene: 14. The CDR3 is made up of 18 amino acids. Germline CDR1 SGDLS, CDR2 YYNGEE. CDR3: CASSANRRGTGRTGELFF. DNA of the CDR3: TGTGCCAGCAGCGCTAACAGAAGGGGGACAGGGAGGACCGGGGAGCTGTTTTTT.

The genes are TRBV9 and TRBJ2-6; a weak D match, TRBD2 (6 bases). Germline V gene data show CDR1 as SGDLS and CDR2 as YYNGEE. The CDR3 extends over 18 amino acids. V lost 4 bases and J 0 bases, leaving 17 bases between the germline ends. The CDR3 DNA follows: TGTGCCAGCAGCCCGTCACCGGGACTCTTCTCTGGGGCCAACGTCCTGACTTTC. Translated, it gives CASSPSPGLFSGANVLTF.

The chain is built from TRBV2 and TRBJ1-2, with D tentatively TRBD1 (6 bases). The length of the CDR3 is 14 residues. V was clipped by 10 bases and J by 3 bases, with 18 bases between them. The germline V gene has CDR1 SNHLY and CDR2 FYNNEI. The CDR3 reads CAIQQGGSDYGYTF. The CDR3 region has the DNA TGTGCCATTCAACAGGGAGGAAGTGACTATGGCTACACCTTC.

V is TRBV30 and J is TRBJ1-5; perhaps TRBD1 as D (6 bases). V lost 1 base and J lost 3, with 7 bases in between. CDR3 length equals 13 residues. Per germline, CDR1 GTSNPN and CDR2 SVGIG (reference sequence). CDR3 amino acids: CAWSGQVNQPQHF. DNA for the CDR3: TGTGCCTGGAGTGGACAGGTCAATCAGCCCCAGCATTTT.

This clone was counted once. The V call is TRBV9, the J call TRBJ2-7; 8 bases map to TRBD1. Germline V gene sequence: CDR1 SGDLS, CDR2 YYNGEE. The CDR3 runs 17 residues. Trimming cost V 0 bases and J 5 bases; bases outside gene matches: 13. In DNA form, the CDR3 reads TGTGCCAGCAGCGTAGGTCCAGGGGGCAGGGGGCTAGACGAGCAGTACTTC. Its protein product is CASSVGPGGRGLDEQYF.

With respect to this clone: Other DNA sequences in the same sample also yield this CDR3. The rearrangement joins TRBV5-1 to TRBJ2-7, with D possibly called TRBD1 or TRBD2 (5 bases each). V lost 4 bases to trimming and J lost 2 bases, with 16 bases between them. The CDR3 consists of 15 residues. Germline V gene sequence: CDR1 SGHRS, CDR2 YFSETQ. The CDR3 DNA is TGCGCCAGCAGCCCCGCCGGGACGGCTGCCTACGAGCAGTACTTC. Encoded protein: CASSPAGTAAYEQYF.

This clone appeared a single time. The V and J genes are TRBV11-2 and TRBJ2-2; D unclear. The CDR3 runs to 13 residues. V was pared by 5 bases and J by 6 bases, with 10 bases between. The V gene's germline CDR1 is SGHAT and CDR2 FQNNGV. The CDR3 DNA sequence: TGTGCCAGCAGCCCGAGCCCTTCCGGGGAGCTGTTTTTT. This translates into CASSPSPSGELFF.

The sample holds one count of this clone. The chain has TRBV7-9 and TRBJ2-7; TRBD2 matches at 8 bases. V gave up 6 bases and J gave up 5 bases; unmatched junction bases: 18. CDR1 and CDR2 from the germline V gene are SEHNR and FQNEAQ (reference sequence). The CDR3 covers 17 residues. The CDR3 sequence: CASSRTAGTRNSDEQYF. The CDR3 DNA follows: TGTGCCAGCAGTCGGACAGCCGGGACTAGGAACAGCGACGAGCAGTACTTC.

This clone came up a few times. The chain has TRBV2 and TRBJ1-1; D gene ambiguous. The CDR3 extends over 13 amino acids. The V end lost 6 bases, the J end lost 10 bases, and 18 bases lay between the germline ends. Germline V lookup: CDR1 SNHLY, CDR2 FYNNEI. CDR3 nucleotides: TGTGCCAGCAGGGGAGTGGCTTTGGAGGGAGCTTTCTTT. Its protein product is CASRGVALEGAFF.

The chain employs TRBV27 and TRBJ1-1; 7 bases are a match to TRBD1. Trimming removed 7 bases from V and 1 base from J; junction bases left unmatched: 12. The CDR3 runs 16 residues. Germline CDR1 is MNHEY and CDR2 is SMNVEV (reference sequence). This chain's CDR3 is CASNPHAGTANTEAFF. CDR3 DNA sequence: TGTGCCAGCAACCCTCACGCCGGGACAGCGAACACTGAAGCTTTCTTT.

This clone was observed a few times. The chain links TRBV4-1 to TRBJ1-1; no firm D call. In germline, CDR1 is MGHRA, CDR2 YSYEKL. The CDR3 is made up of 14 amino acids. Trimming cost V 0 bases and J 3 bases, with 8 bases left between them. In nucleotides, the CDR3 is TGCGCCAGCAGCCAAGAGGGCAGGCACACTGAAGCTTTCTTT. This sequence encodes CASSQEGRHTEAFF.

V is TRBV28 and J is TRBJ2-5, with 8 bases identical to TRBD2. V was clipped by 5 bases and J by 5 bases; unmatched bases: 7. The CDR3 sequence is 14 residues long. Germline CDR1 MDHEN, CDR2 SYDVKM. The CDR3 region is CASSDGTRGETQYF. Written as DNA, the CDR3 is TGTGCCAGCAGTGACGGGACTAGAGGCGAGACCCAGTACTTC. Complete variable domain (other parts from reference TRBV28 and TRBJ2-5): DVKVTQSSRYLVKRTGEKVFLECVQDMDHENMFWYRQDPGLGLRLIYFSYDVKMKEKGDIPEGYSVSREKKERFSLILESASTNQTSMYLCASSDGTRGETQYFGPGTRLLVL.

The CDR3 DNA is TGTGCCAGCAGTGAAGGAGGAACAGGGAATTACGAGCAGTACTTC. Encoded protein: CASSEGGTGNYEQYF. This chain joins TRBV6-1 and TRBJ2-7; D is perhaps TRBD1 (6 bases). The ends were cut back, 1 base at V and 4 bases at J, with 14 bases in the middle. The length of the CDR3 is 15 residues. Germline V CDR1 and CDR2: MNHNS, SASEGT.

The chain is built from TRBV9 and TRBJ1-5; D is uncertain. CDR3 length: 14 residues. V was shortened by 0 bases and J by 6 bases, with 10 bases between the two germline ends. The germline CDR1 and CDR2 sequences are SGDLS and YYNGEE. CDR3 bases: TGTGCCAGCAGCGTAGCGGAGGGTGGTCAGCCCCAGCATTTT. Translation: CASSVAEGGQPQHF. Variable domain in full (rest from reference TRBV9 and TRBJ1-5): DSGVTQTPKHLITATGQRVTLRCSPRSGDLSVYWYQQSLDQGLQFLIQYYNGEERAKGNILERFSAQQFPDLHSELNLSSLELGDSALYFCASSVAEGGQPQHFGDGTRLSIL.

The J gene is TRBJ2-3, the V gene TRBV7-3; D uncertain. Per germline, CDR1 SGHTA and CDR2 FQGTGA. The V gene lost 5 bases and the J gene lost 6 bases, with 12 bases spanning the gap. The CDR3 runs to 13 residues. The CDR3 DNA reads as TGTGCCAGCAGCGACGGCCCCGCGGATACGCAGTATTTT. Protein sequence: CASSDGPADTQYF.

The rearrangement joins TRBV11-2 to TRBJ2-5; 9 positions agree with TRBD2. Trimming removed 1 base from V and 2 bases from J; junction bases left unmatched: 8. The germline V gene encodes CDR1 SGHAT and CDR2 FQNNGV. The length of the CDR3 is 17 residues. The CDR3 DNA sequence: TGTGCCAGCAGCTTAGCGTTTCAGCGGGAGGTGCAAGAGACCCAGTACTTC. It encodes CASSLAFQREVQETQYF.

The chain uses TRBV15 and TRBJ2-3; 11 nucleotides line up with TRBD2. There are 20 residues in the CDR3. Germline-derived CDR1 and CDR2 are LNHNV and YYDKDF (reference sequence). V lost 0 bases to trimming and J lost 4 bases; unmatched junction nucleotides: 15. DNA of the CDR3: TGTGCCACCAGCAGAGATGGGGGTCTTAGAACTAGCGGGAGCGCAGATACGCAGTATTTT. Its translation is CATSRDGGLRTSGSADTQYF.

The V gene is TRBV29-1, the J gene TRBJ2-7, with 8 bases identical to TRBD1. The germline CDR1 and CDR2 sequences are SQVTM and ANQGSEA. There are 11 residues in the CDR3. V was clipped by 7 bases and J by 3 bases; unmatched bases: 2. The CDR3 bases are TGCAGCGGGGGACAGGACTACGAGCAGTACTTC. It translates to CSGGQDYEQYF.

This sequence joins TRBV25-1 and TRBJ2-6; no clear D. Germline V gene sequence: CDR1 MGHDK, CDR2 SYGVNS. Trimming cost V 1 base and J 15 bases, with 10 bases left between them. The CDR3 length is 12 residues. The CDR3 DNA follows: TGTGCCAGCAGTGAATTTGGCCTACCCCTGACTTTC. It translates to CASSEFGLPLTF. Filled out from reference TRBV25-1 and TRBJ2-6, the complete variable domain reads EADIYQTPRYLVIGTGKKITLECSQTMGHDKMYWYQQDPGMELHLIHYSYGVNSTEKGDLSSESTVSRIRTEHFPLTLESARPSHTSQYLCASSEFGLPLTFGAGSRLTVL.

With regard to this clone: At the DNA level, this CDR3 is encoded by other sequences in the same sample as well. The J gene is TRBJ1-1, the V gene TRBV9, with D possibly being TRBD1 (6 bases). Trimming left V 4 bases short and J 5 bases short, with 15 bases between. Germline CDR1 SGDLS, CDR2 YYNGEE. The CDR3 sequence is 14 residues long. In DNA form, the CDR3 reads TGTGCCAGCAGCCCAAAGGGGGAAGGGACTGAAGCTTTCTTT. Amino acid sequence: CASSPKGEGTEAFF.

This clone occurred a few times. The same CDR3 also results from other DNA sequences found in this sample. The chain recombines TRBV6-6 with TRBJ1-2; D gene uncertain. Trimming removed 2 bases at V and 5 bases at J, with 3 bases between. There are 11 residues in the CDR3. The germline CDR1 and CDR2 sequences are MNHNY and SVGAGI (reference sequence). The CDR3 protein is CASSYGYGYTF. The CDR3 DNA reads as TGTGCCAGCAGTTACGGGTATGGCTACACCTTC.